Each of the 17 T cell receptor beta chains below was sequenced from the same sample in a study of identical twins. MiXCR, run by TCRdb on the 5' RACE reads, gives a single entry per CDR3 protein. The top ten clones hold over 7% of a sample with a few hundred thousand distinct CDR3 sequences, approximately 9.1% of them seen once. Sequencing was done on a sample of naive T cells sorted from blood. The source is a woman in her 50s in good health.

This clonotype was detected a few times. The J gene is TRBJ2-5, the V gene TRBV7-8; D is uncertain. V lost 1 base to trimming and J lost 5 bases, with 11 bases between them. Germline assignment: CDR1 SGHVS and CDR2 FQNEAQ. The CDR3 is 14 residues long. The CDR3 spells CASSLVEPWETQYF. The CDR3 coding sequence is TGTGCCAGCAGCTTAGTTGAGCCTTGGGAGACCCAGTACTTC.

The CDR3 spells CATSRSEVGVSPLHF. As DNA, the CDR3 is TGTGCCACCAGCAGATCAGAAGTCGGGGTTTCACCCCTCCACTTT. The rearrangement uses TRBV15 and TRBJ1-6; unclear D gene. Trimming stripped 2 bases from V and 9 bases from J, with 14 bases between. In germline, CDR1 is LNHNV, CDR2 YYDKDF (reference sequence). The CDR3 sequence is 15 residues long.

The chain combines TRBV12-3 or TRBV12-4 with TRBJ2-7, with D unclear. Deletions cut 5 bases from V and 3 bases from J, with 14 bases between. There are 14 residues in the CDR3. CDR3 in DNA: TGTGCCAGCAGTCCTATGGGCCAAGACTACGAGCAGTACTTC. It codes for CASSPMGQDYEQYF.

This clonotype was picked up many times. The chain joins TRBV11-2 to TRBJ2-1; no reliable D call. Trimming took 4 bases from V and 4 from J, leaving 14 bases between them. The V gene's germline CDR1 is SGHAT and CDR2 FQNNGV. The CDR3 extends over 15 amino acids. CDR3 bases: TGTGCCAGCAGCTCGCTTGTCAGACGGTACAATGAGCAGTTCTTC. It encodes CASSSLVRRYNEQFF. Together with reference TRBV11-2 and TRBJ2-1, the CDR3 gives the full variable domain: EAGVAQSPRYKIIEKRQSVAFWCNPISGHATLYWYQQILGQGPKLLIQFQNNGVVDDSQLPKDRFSAERLKGVDSTLKIQPAKLEDSAVYLCASSSLVRRYNEQFFGPGTRLTVL.

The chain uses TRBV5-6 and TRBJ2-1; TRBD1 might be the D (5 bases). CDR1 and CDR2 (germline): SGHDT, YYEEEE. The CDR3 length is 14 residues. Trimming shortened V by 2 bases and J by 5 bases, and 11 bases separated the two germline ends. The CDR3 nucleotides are TGTGCCAGCAGCTTAATGTCAGGGAACAATGAGCAGTTCTTC. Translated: CASSLMSGNNEQFF.

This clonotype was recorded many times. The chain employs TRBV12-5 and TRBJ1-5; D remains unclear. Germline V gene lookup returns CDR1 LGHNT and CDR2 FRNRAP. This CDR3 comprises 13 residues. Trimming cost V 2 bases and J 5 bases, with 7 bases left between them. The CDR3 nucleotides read TGTGCTAGTGGTTTGCGGGAGGATCAGCCCCAGCATTTT. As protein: CASGLREDQPQHF.

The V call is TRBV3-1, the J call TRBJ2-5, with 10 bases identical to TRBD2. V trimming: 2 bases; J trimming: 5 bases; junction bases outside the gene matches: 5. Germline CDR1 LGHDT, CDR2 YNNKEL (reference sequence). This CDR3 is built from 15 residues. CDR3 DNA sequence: TGTGCCAGCAGCCAATGGGCTAGCGGGAGTGAGACCCAGTACTTC. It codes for CASSQWASGSETQYF.

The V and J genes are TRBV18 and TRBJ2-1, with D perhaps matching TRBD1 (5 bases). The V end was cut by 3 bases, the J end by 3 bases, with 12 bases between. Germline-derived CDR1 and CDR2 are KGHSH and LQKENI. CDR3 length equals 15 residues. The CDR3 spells CASSPQAQVYNEQFF. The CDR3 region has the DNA TGTGCCAGCTCACCCCAAGCACAGGTCTACAATGAGCAGTTCTTC.

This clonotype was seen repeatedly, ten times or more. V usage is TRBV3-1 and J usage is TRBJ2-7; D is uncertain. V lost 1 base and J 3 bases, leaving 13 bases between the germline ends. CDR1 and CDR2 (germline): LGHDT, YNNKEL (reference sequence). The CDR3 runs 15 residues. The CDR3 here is CASSQASGWIYEQYF. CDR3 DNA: TGTGCCAGCAGCCAAGCCTCGGGCTGGATCTACGAGCAGTACTTC.

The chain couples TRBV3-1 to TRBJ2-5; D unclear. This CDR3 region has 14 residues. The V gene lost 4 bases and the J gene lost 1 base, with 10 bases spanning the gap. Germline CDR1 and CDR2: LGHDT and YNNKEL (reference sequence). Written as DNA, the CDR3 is TGTGCCAGCAGCCTGAGTGCAATCCAAGAGACCCAGTACTTC. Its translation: CASSLSAIQETQYF.

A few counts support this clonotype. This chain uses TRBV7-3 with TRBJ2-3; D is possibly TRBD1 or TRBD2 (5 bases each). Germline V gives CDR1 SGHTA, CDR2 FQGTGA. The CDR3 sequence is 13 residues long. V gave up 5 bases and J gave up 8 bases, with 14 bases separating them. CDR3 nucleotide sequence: TGTGCCAGCAGCGATCTGGTGAGGGGTACGCAGTATTTT. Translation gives CASSDLVRGTQYF.

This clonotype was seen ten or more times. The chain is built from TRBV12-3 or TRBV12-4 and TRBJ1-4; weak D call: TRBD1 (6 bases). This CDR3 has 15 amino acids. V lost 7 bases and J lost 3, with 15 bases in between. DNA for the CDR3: TGTGCCAGCACCCTAGGGGGGATGCCTAATGAAAAACTGTTTTTT. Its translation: CASTLGGMPNEKLFF.

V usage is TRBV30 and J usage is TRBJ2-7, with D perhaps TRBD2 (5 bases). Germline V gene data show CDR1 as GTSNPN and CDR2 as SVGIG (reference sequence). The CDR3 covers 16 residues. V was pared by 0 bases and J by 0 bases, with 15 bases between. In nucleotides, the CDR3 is TGTGCCTGGAGTGTACATCTGGCGGGCCTCTCCTACGAGCAGTACTTC. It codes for CAWSVHLAGLSYEQYF.

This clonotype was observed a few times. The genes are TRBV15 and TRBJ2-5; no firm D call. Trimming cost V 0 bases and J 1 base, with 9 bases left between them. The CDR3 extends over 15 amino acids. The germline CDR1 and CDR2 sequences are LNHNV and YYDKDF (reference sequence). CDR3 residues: CATSRDRAVQETQYF. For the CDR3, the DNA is TGTGCCACCAGCAGAGACCGGGCCGTCCAAGAGACCCAGTACTTC.

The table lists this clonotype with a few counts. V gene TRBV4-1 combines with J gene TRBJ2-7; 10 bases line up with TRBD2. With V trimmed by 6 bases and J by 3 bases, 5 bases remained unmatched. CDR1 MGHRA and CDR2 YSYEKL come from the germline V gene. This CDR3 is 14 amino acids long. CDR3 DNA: TGCGCCAGCAGTGGGCTAGCGGGAGTCTACGAGCAGTACTTC. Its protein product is CASSGLAGVYEQYF.

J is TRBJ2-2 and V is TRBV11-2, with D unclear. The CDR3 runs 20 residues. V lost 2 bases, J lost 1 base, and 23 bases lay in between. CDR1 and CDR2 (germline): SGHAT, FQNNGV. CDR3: CASSLFFRPRALGNTGELFF. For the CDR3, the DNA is TGTGCCAGCAGCTTATTTTTCCGTCCTCGGGCATTGGGGAACACCGGGGAGCTGTTTTTT. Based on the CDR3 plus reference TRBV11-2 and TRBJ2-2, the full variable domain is EAGVAQSPRYKIIEKRQSVAFWCNPISGHATLYWYQQILGQGPKLLIQFQNNGVVDDSQLPKDRFSAERLKGVDSTLKIQPAKLEDSAVYLCASSLFFRPRALGNTGELFFGEGSRLTVL.

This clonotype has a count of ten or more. Here the CDR3 DNA reads TGCGCCAGCAGCGCCGGGGGACTAGCGGGAGGGAAAAACATTCAGTACTTC. Translated: CASSAGGLAGGKNIQYF. This chain uses TRBV5-1 with TRBJ2-4; 16 bases line up with TRBD2. Germline trimming cut 4 bases from V and 4 bases from J; bases unmatched to any gene: 5. This CDR3 contains 17 residues. CDR1 SGHRS and CDR2 YFSETQ come from the germline V gene. The variable domain in full, with the rest retrieved from reference TRBV5-1 and TRBJ2-4, is KAGVTQTPRYLIKTRGQQVTLSCSPISGHRSVSWYQQTPGQGLQFLFEYFSETQRNKGNFPGRFSGRQFSNSRSEMNVSTLELGDSALYLCASSAGGLAGGKNIQYFGAGTRLSVL.